The 14 T cell receptor beta chains reported below all come from one sample, sequenced in a study of T cells after yellow fever vaccination. TCRdb redid the calling of the 5' RACE reads with MiXCR, one entry per CDR3 protein. The repertoire includes hundreds of thousands of distinct CDR3 sequences, roughly 13% of them detected once, and roughly 13% sits in the top ten. The source was PBMCs, collected on the day of the yellow fever booster vaccination. The origin of the receptors is a young man who received the YFV17D yellow fever vaccine.

The V and J genes are TRBV7-2 and TRBJ1-4; no definite D call. The CDR3 contains 15 residues. Trimming took 8 bases from V and 3 from J, leaving 16 bases between them. Germline V gene sequence: CDR1 SGHTA, CDR2 FQGNSA. CDR3 amino acids: CASVAVVGSNEKLFF. As DNA, the CDR3 is TGTGCCAGCGTTGCGGTGGTCGGATCTAATGAAAAACTGTTTTTT.

This clonotype has a handful of counts. The J gene is TRBJ1-5, the V gene TRBV5-1; D gene uncertain. CDR3 length: 14 residues. Between the trimmed V and J ends, which lost 0 bases and 10 bases, there was a span of 14 bases. Germline values: CDR1 SGHRS, CDR2 YFSETQ. In DNA, the CDR3 is TGCGCCAGCAGCTTGGACGGGGTAGTAGAACCCCAGCATTTT. It translates to CASSLDGVVEPQHF. The complete variable domain, with remaining parts taken from reference TRBV5-1 and TRBJ1-5, reads KAGVTQTPRYLIKTRGQQVTLSCSPISGHRSVSWYQQTPGQGLQFLFEYFSETQRNKGNFPGRFSGRQFSNSRSEMNVSTLELGDSALYLCASSLDGVVEPQHFGDGTRLSIL.

V gene TRBV25-1 combines with J gene TRBJ2-6; D may be TRBD2 (5 bases). This CDR3 has 15 amino acids. Germline CDR1 MGHDK, CDR2 SYGVNS. V shed 4 bases and J shed 4 bases, with 11 bases lying between them. The CDR3 coding sequence is TGTGCCAGCAGTGCCGGGGTTAAGGGGGCCAACGTCCTGACTTTC. The encoded protein is CASSAGVKGANVLTF.

This clonotype was observed a few times. V gene TRBV7-8 combines with J gene TRBJ2-5; D possibly uses TRBD1 or TRBD2 (6 bases each). The germline V gene has CDR1 SGHVS and CDR2 FQNEAQ. The V end was cut by 6 bases, the J end by 2 bases, with 16 bases between. The CDR3 covers 15 residues. The CDR3, as DNA: TGTGCCAGCAGTTACTACAGGGCGGGGCAAGAGACCCAGTACTTC. Translating gives CASSYYRAGQETQYF.

This clonotype was seen only a few times. V usage is TRBV4-3 and J usage is TRBJ2-3; D is perhaps TRBD2 (6 bases). V was cut by 1 base and J by 2 bases, with 16 bases left in between. The germline CDR1 and CDR2 sequences are LGHNA and YSLEER. This CDR3 region has 17 residues. CDR3 protein: CASSQAPPGVHTDTQYF. DNA for the CDR3: TGCGCCAGCAGCCAAGCTCCTCCGGGGGTCCACACAGATACGCAGTATTTT.

This clonotype was detected many times. The V and J genes are TRBV27 and TRBJ2-7; D remains ambiguous. Trimming removed 3 bases from V and 0 bases from J, with 9 bases in between. Germline V gene data show CDR1 as MNHEY and CDR2 as SMNVEV (reference sequence). This CDR3 is built from 14 residues. The CDR3 DNA reads TGTGCCAGCAGTTTGCCAGGTAGCTCCTACGAGCAGTACTTC. As protein: CASSLPGSSYEQYF.

This clonotype was counted between two and nine times. The rearrangement joins TRBV7-8 to TRBJ1-1; 7 bases are a match to TRBD1. Trimming at V came to 5 bases and at J to 4 bases, leaving 10 bases not matched to a gene. This CDR3 is built from 15 residues. Germline assignment: CDR1 SGHVS and CDR2 FQNEAQ. The CDR3 is CASSPKGARSTEAFF. Here the CDR3 DNA reads TGTGCCAGCAGCCCCAAGGGGGCGCGAAGCACTGAAGCTTTCTTT. The full variable domain, its missing parts supplied by reference TRBV7-8 and TRBJ1-1, is GAGVSQSPRYKVAKRGQDVALRCDPISGHVSLFWYQQALGQGPEFLTYFQNEAQLDKSGLPSDRFFAERPEGSVSTLKIQRTQQEDSAVYLCASSPKGARSTEAFFGQGTRLTVV.

The J gene is TRBJ2-5, the V gene TRBV28; D uncertain. The CDR3 sequence is 11 residues long. The V gene lost 11 bases and the J gene lost 7 bases, with 14 bases spanning the gap. Germline lookup yields CDR1 MDHEN and CDR2 SYDVKM. The CDR3 spells CASSTGRTQYF. DNA for the CDR3: TGTGCCTCTTCTACCGGACGGACCCAGTACTTC.

In this sample, this clonotype turned up many times. This chain connects TRBV5-1 to TRBJ2-2; D possibly corresponds to TRBD1 (5 bases). The CDR3 spans 15 residues. Looked up from germline, CDR1 is SGHRS and CDR2 is YFSETQ. Trimming shortened V by 1 base and J by 0 bases, and 7 bases separated the two germline ends. The CDR3 spells CASSLQGPNTGELFF. CDR3 bases: TGCGCCAGCAGCTTGCAGGGTCCGAACACCGGGGAGCTGTTTTTT.

Here the CDR3 reads CASSLGRSNNEQFF. The CDR3 DNA sequence: TGTGCCAGCAGCTTAGGTCGGTCAAACAATGAGCAGTTCTTC. This chain connects TRBV11-3 to TRBJ2-1, with no clear D. Trimming left V 1 base short and J 5 bases short, with 9 bases between. The CDR3 sequence is 14 residues long. Germline lookup yields CDR1 SGHNT and CDR2 YENEEA.

This chain links TRBV6-1 with TRBJ1-1, with D hard to call. V was trimmed by 6 bases and J by 0 bases, leaving 14 bases between them. The CDR3 has 15 amino acids. Germline V lookup: CDR1 MNHNS, CDR2 SASEGT. CDR3 sequence (DNA): TGTGCCAGCAGCGTAACCAGGCGTATGAACACTGAAGCTTTCTTT. This translates into CASSVTRRMNTEAFF.

This clonotype was detected only a few times. The chain employs TRBV6-5 and TRBJ1-2, with D possibly being TRBD1 (5 bases). The CDR3 has 14 residues. V lost 3 bases to trimming and J lost 4 bases, with 12 bases between them. The germline V gene has CDR1 MNHEY and CDR2 SVGAGI. The CDR3 coding sequence is TGTGCCAGCAGTTATGAACGGGACGGCTATGGCTACACCTTC. Translation: CASSYERDGYGYTF.

This sequence joins TRBV7-2 and TRBJ2-2; possibly TRBD1 for D (5 bases). Trimming shortened V by 4 bases and J by 2 bases, and 11 bases separated the two germline ends. Germline V lookup: CDR1 SGHTA, CDR2 FQGNSA. The CDR3 is made up of 15 amino acids. CDR3 coding DNA: TGTGCCAGCAGCTCCACGACAGTTAACACCGGGGAGCTGTTTTTT. This encodes CASSSTTVNTGELFF.

The DNA for the CDR3 is TGTGCCAGCAGACAGGGGCCCTACAATGAGCAGTTCTTC. Translated: CASRQGPYNEQFF. The rearrangement uses TRBV6-1 and TRBJ2-1; the match to TRBD1 covers 7 bases. This CDR3 contains 13 residues. The germline V gene has CDR1 MNHNS and CDR2 SASEGT. V lost 6 bases and J lost 2; bases outside the gene matches: 1.